This T cell receptor beta chain was captured by sequencing in a study of esophageal squamous cell carcinoma under preoperative chemotherapy. For the study at large: Both tumor-infiltrating lymphocytes and peripheral blood T cells were profiled.

MiXCR, applied by TCRdb to the PCR reads, yields one record per CDR3 protein. The top ten clones hold 20% to 25% of a sample with around 30,000 distinct CDR3 sequences, around 50% of them seen once. Germline V gives CDR1 SGHVS, CDR2 FNYEAQ. The CDR3 extends over 15 amino acids. Stated time point: after preoperative PTX-NDP chemotherapy. Preoperative chemotherapy with paclitaxel-nedaplatin was given to patients before surgery. About this clonotype: A junction boundary mismatches the germline segment, possibly from a read error.

The chain combines TRBV7-6 with TRBJ2-4, with D perhaps assigned TRBD1 or TRBD2 (5 bases each). This clonotype originated in a human donor with esophageal squamous cell carcinoma. The donor label of this sample is uncertain. This material was collected from a patient given preoperative chemotherapy. CDR3 bases: TGTGGCCGCGGCTCGGGGCGGCGAGCCAAAAACACTCAGTACTTT. Translating it yields CGRGSGRRAKNTQYF.